Following are 14 T cell receptor beta chains from one sample sequenced in a study of T cell changes during pregnancy in multiple sclerosis. Here immunoSEQ multiplex PCR was the method, and the copy in TCRdb shows in-frame clones only, minus some. The repertoire holds 60,000 or so clones, with just over 90% as singletons. Sequencing used CD4+ T cells from peripheral blood mononuclear cells, obtained before pregnancy. The receptors come from a female donor with multiple sclerosis, enrolled in a pregnancy study.

V gene TRBV5-4 combines with J gene TRBJ2-7; possible D gene TRBD2, 7 bases. The CDR3 is 15 amino acids. Germline CDR1 is SGHNT and CDR2 is YYREEE (reference sequence). Trimming removed 2 bases at V and 9 bases at J, with 21 bases between. As DNA, the CDR3 is TGTGCCAGCAGCTTAGAGGGAGGGGGGCTCAAAGTGCAGTACTTC. This translates into CASSLEGGGLKVQYF.

The chain recombines TRBV28 with TRBJ2-5; tentative D call: TRBD2 (5 bases). Germline V lookup: CDR1 MDHEN, CDR2 SYDVKM. The CDR3 extends over 15 amino acids. Trimming left V 5 bases short and J 0 bases short, with 13 bases between. CDR3 residues: CASSTGGGYQETQYF. CDR3 DNA sequence: TGTGCCAGCAGTACCGGAGGCGGGTACCAAGAGACCCAGTACTTC.

The CDR3 DNA reads as TGTGCCAGTAGTATTTTAGGAGGAGTGAAGGATGGCTACACCTTC. Translating gives CASSILGGVKDGYTF. The genes are TRBV19 and TRBJ1-2; no clear D gene. Germline CDR1 and CDR2: LNHDA and SQIVND (reference sequence). This CDR3 is 15 amino acids long. V was pared by 3 bases and J by 6 bases, with 17 bases between. Supplemented by reference TRBV19 and TRBJ1-2, the full variable domain reads DGGITQSPKYLFRKEGQNVTLSCEQNLNHDAMYWYRQDPGQGLRLIYYSQIVNDFQKGDIAEGYSVSREKKESFPLTVTSAQKNPTAFYLCASSILGGVKDGYTFGSGTRLTVV.

This clone appeared once. The chain combines TRBV7-2 with TRBJ1-1, with D hard to call. The CDR3 has 14 residues. In germline, CDR1 is SGHTA, CDR2 FQGNSA. Trimming took off 1 base at V and 0 bases at J, with 6 bases between the two ends. This CDR3 reads CASSLGYMNTEAFF. The CDR3 DNA follows: TGTGCCAGCAGCTTAGGATACATGAACACTGAAGCTTTCTTT.

The chain recombines TRBV11-3 with TRBJ1-2; tentatively, D is TRBD1 (5 bases). This CDR3 contains 13 residues. V was shortened by 5 bases and J by 8 bases, with 15 bases between the two germline ends. CDR1 and CDR2 from the germline V gene are SGHNT and YENEEA. CDR3 sequence: CASSPYGGVGYTF. In DNA, the CDR3 is TGTGCCAGCAGCCCCTACGGGGGAGTCGGCTACACCTTC.

This chain links TRBV7-8 with TRBJ1-4; D is possibly TRBD1 (5 bases). This CDR3 region has 15 residues. Trimming removed 7 bases at V and 7 bases at J, with 19 bases between. The germline V gene encodes CDR1 SGHVS and CDR2 FQNEAQ. CDR3 in amino acids: CASNPWRGDGEKLFF. CDR3 nucleotide sequence: TGTGCCAGCAACCCTTGGCGGGGCGACGGTGAAAAACTGTTTTTT.

The chain is built from TRBV5-5 and TRBJ2-1; TRBD2 aligns across 8 bases. Looked up from germline, CDR1 is SGHKS and CDR2 is YYEKEE (reference sequence). The CDR3 sequence is 15 residues long. Trimming removed 6 bases from V and 9 bases from J; junction bases left unmatched: 14. CDR3 region: CASTPPGLGTGEQFF. CDR3 DNA sequence: TGTGCCAGCACCCCTCCGGGACTAGGGACCGGTGAGCAGTTCTTC.

Remarks on this clone: This sample also contains other DNA sequences that code for the same CDR3. The genes are TRBV5-1 and TRBJ1-3, with a tentative D call TRBD1 (5 bases). V gave up 0 bases and J gave up 0 bases, with 7 bases separating them. CDR1 and CDR2 from the germline V gene are SGHRS and YFSETQ. The CDR3 spans 15 residues. CDR3 nucleotide sequence: TGCGCCAGCAGCTTGGCGGGGGGCTCTGGAAACACCATATATTTT. Translating gives CASSLAGGSGNTIYF.

The rearrangement uses TRBV28 and TRBJ1-3; 8 nucleotides align to TRBD1. This CDR3 comprises 16 residues. V lost 5 bases and J lost 0; bases outside the gene matches: 6. CDR1 is MDHEN and CDR2 is SYDVKM in the germline V gene. CDR3 region: CASSQGTGVSGNTIYF. The CDR3 DNA is TGTGCCAGCAGTCAGGGGACAGGCGTCTCTGGAAACACCATATATTTT.

The rearrangement uses TRBV11-3 and TRBJ2-7, with 7 bases lining up with TRBD2. V trimming: 1 base; J trimming: 5 bases; junction bases outside the gene matches: 8. The CDR3 consists of 15 residues. CDR1 and CDR2 (germline): SGHNT, YENEEA. The CDR3, as DNA: TGTGCCAGCAGCTTAGGCCCCGGGGGGAGGAACGAGCAGTACTTC. It codes for CASSLGPGGRNEQYF.

The V call is TRBV5-5, the J call TRBJ2-5; 7 nucleotides match TRBD2. V dropped 0 bases and J dropped 1; count of bases not matched to a gene: 9. CDR1 and CDR2 from the germline V gene are SGHKS and YYEKEE (reference sequence). The CDR3 has 17 residues. The CDR3, as DNA: TGTGCCAGCAGCTTGGCGGGGGGAAGGGGCTCCCAAGAGACCCAGTACTTC. The encoded protein is CASSLAGGRGSQETQYF.

The chain couples TRBV7-2 to TRBJ1-4; 8 bases line up with TRBD1. V was pared by 4 bases and J by 8 bases, with 9 bases of the junction left unmatched. Germline CDR1 is SGHTA and CDR2 is FQGNSA. The CDR3 totals 15 residues. CDR3 sequence (DNA): TGTGCCAGCAGCTCCATCCAGGGGGCTCGGGAAAAACTGTTTTTT. Residues: CASSSIQGAREKLFF.

J is TRBJ1-4 and V is TRBV7-2, with D unresolved. Trimming shortened V by 5 bases and J by 5 bases, and 18 bases separated the two germline ends. This CDR3 has 16 amino acids. CDR1 and CDR2 (germline): SGHTA, FQGNSA. This chain's CDR3 is CASSRGARVSNEKLFF. The CDR3 bases are TGTGCCAGCAGCCGCGGCGCCCGAGTTTCGAATGAAAAACTGTTTTTT.

This chain links TRBV12-5 with TRBJ2-1; 8 bases align to TRBD2. Germline loops: CDR1 LGHNT, CDR2 FRNRAP. Losses at the gene ends were 6 bases for V and 8 bases for J; bases not matched to a gene: 9. CDR3 size: 14 residues. This chain's CDR3 is CASGEAGGQYEQFF. CDR3 nucleotide sequence: TGTGCTAGTGGAGAGGCGGGAGGACAGTATGAGCAGTTCTTC.